Below, one T cell receptor (beta chain) is given with its context. Its antigen is unknown. Primers for the PCR totalled 60 Vbeta and 13 Jbeta. TCRdb's table, derived via immunoSEQ multiplex PCR, lists solely in-frame clones and lacks some. The sample has some 150,000 clones; approximately 76% are singletons. The data were taken from a study of cytomegalovirus exposure and HLA in healthy donors. The study's findings and limits: As a later analysis revealed, the rate of TCR association differed by HLA locus, with DRB1 most and HLA-C fewest. Prior analysis indicated that the majority of TCR beta V segments exhibited productivity approximately 90% or approximately 30% of the time. A later analysis reportedly found that, within productive TCRs, an Asian-associated ancestry cluster had fewer N-insertions than the mean observed across the approximately 660 donors. Among TCR sequences, most were rare, though some public TCRs appeared in many donors.

V was cut by 6 bases and J by 11 bases, with 12 bases left in between. The CDR3 runs 11 residues. Germline V CDR1 and CDR2: MNHEY, SVGAGI. The clonotype comes from a man aged 60 to 75 in good health and CMV-seronegative. Sequencing was carried out using PBMCs. The chain links TRBV6-5 to TRBJ2-3; TRBD2 might be the D (6 bases). CDR3: CASSPGREQYF. The DNA for the CDR3 is TGTGCCAGCAGCCCCGGGCGGGAGCAGTATTTT.